The 13 T cell receptor beta chains below all came from one sample that was sequenced in a study of cytomegalovirus exposure and HLA in healthy donors. PCR employed 60 Vbeta and 13 Jbeta primers. Repertoires were generated with immunoSEQ multiplex PCR, while TCRdb's copy carries only in-frame clones and drops some. The sample holds roughly 150,000 clones; roughly 75% are singletons and the top ten take around 10%. The material sequenced was PBMCs. The receptors come from a man aged 18-30 years in good health and CMV-seropositive.

J is TRBJ2-3 and V is TRBV9; D is unclear. CDR1 SGDLS and CDR2 YYNGEE come from the germline V gene. V dropped 4 bases and J dropped 2 bases, with 14 bases sitting between them. The CDR3 is 15 residues long. The CDR3 DNA is TGTGCCAGCAGCCCCTACCTACCTTACACAGATACGCAGTATTTT. Amino acids: CASSPYLPYTDTQYF.

The gene calls are TRBV7-9 and TRBJ2-5; 8 positions agree with TRBD1. Germline V lookup: CDR1 SEHNR, CDR2 FQNEAQ (reference sequence). The CDR3 runs to 17 residues. Unmatched junction bases numbered 11, after V lost 3 bases and J lost 2 bases. The CDR3 DNA is TGTGCCAGCAGCTTTGACAGGGGTGTCGCGGGGCAAGAGACCCAGTACTTC. Protein: CASSFDRGVAGQETQYF.

V and J are TRBV29-1 and TRBJ2-7; D possibly corresponds to TRBD1 (6 bases). In germline, CDR1 is SQVTM, CDR2 ANQGSEA. The V gene lost 5 bases and the J gene lost 6 bases, with 23 bases spanning the gap. This CDR3 has 15 residues. As DNA, the CDR3 is TGCAGCGTTAAAGCTCCAGGGGTTTTTCGAGGCGAGCAGTACTTC. Translating it yields CSVKAPGVFRGEQYF.

The chain is built from TRBV28 and TRBJ1-1; a weak D match, TRBD1 (5 bases). The CDR3 runs 12 residues. Germline assignment: CDR1 MDHEN and CDR2 SYDVKM. V was cut by 7 bases and J by 5 bases, with 11 bases left in between. The CDR3 DNA is TGTGCCAGCATAAGGGGTTGGACTGAAGCTTTCTTT. This codes for CASIRGWTEAFF.

This chain uses TRBV13 with TRBJ1-1, with D uncertain. Trimming cost V 2 bases and J 1 base, with 2 bases left between them. Per germline, CDR1 PRHDT and CDR2 FYEKMQ (reference sequence). The CDR3 has 12 residues. CDR3 sequence reads: CASSLRNTEAFF. DNA of the CDR3: TGTGCCAGCAGCTTACGGAACACTGAAGCTTTCTTT.

The chain uses TRBV27 and TRBJ1-1; 7 bases align to TRBD1. Germline V CDR1 and CDR2: MNHEY, SMNVEV (reference sequence). V dropped 7 bases and J dropped 4; count of bases not matched to a gene: 12. The CDR3 runs to 15 residues. CDR3 region: CASILHRGGITEAFF. DNA for the CDR3: TGTGCCAGCATCCTACACAGGGGCGGGATCACTGAAGCTTTCTTT.

This clone has a handful of counts. The J gene is TRBJ2-2, the V gene TRBV10-1; TRBD2 is a possible D gene (6 bases). In germline, CDR1 is WNHNN, CDR2 SYGVQD (reference sequence). The CDR3 runs to 14 residues. Between the trimmed V and J ends, which lost 11 bases and 2 bases, there was a span of 15 bases. The CDR3 region has the DNA TGCGCCCCAGCAATCGGGAGAAACACCGGGGAGCTGTTTTTT. It codes for CAPAIGRNTGELFF.

The V call is TRBV6-4, the J call TRBJ2-3, with no clear D. V was pared by 0 bases and J by 7 bases, with 11 bases between. Germline V lookup: CDR1 MRHNA, CDR2 SNTAGT. This CDR3 is 14 amino acids long. CDR3 nucleotides: TGTGCCAGCAGTGACTCGACCGGGTTATATACGCAGTATTTT. Protein sequence: CASSDSTGLYTQYF.

The chain couples TRBV29-1 to TRBJ2-7, with a weak D call TRBD1 (6 bases). V was pared by 6 bases and J by 4 bases, with 13 bases between. The CDR3 is made up of 12 amino acids. Germline V gives CDR1 SQVTM, CDR2 ANQGSEA. CDR3: CSVTGFRYEQYF. Here the CDR3 DNA reads TGCAGCGTGACAGGTTTTAGGTACGAGCAGTACTTC.

Regarding this clone: The identical CDR3 is also encoded by other nucleotide sequences in the sample. The chain carries TRBV27 and TRBJ2-5; tentatively, D is TRBD2 (5 bases). Germline loops: CDR1 MNHEY, CDR2 SMNVEV (reference sequence). This CDR3 contains 15 residues. Trimming left V 0 bases short and J 10 bases short, with 18 bases between. CDR3 region: CASSLSNARAGIQYF. The CDR3 region has the DNA TGTGCCAGCAGTTTATCGAACGCCCGGGCCGGGATCCAGTACTTC.

The J gene is TRBJ2-1, the V gene TRBV27; D may be TRBD2 (5 bases). The CDR3 spans 13 residues. V was pared by 3 bases and J by 2 bases, with 5 bases between. Germline V gene sequence: CDR1 MNHEY, CDR2 SMNVEV (reference sequence). The CDR3 loop is CASSFGTYNEQFF. CDR3 nucleotides: TGTGCCAGCAGTTTCGGGACCTACAATGAGCAGTTCTTC.

The count of this clone is one. The rearrangement uses TRBV7-6 and TRBJ2-3; 8 bases fit TRBD2. The CDR3 length is 14 residues. V lost 5 bases, J lost 4 bases, and 5 bases stayed unmatched. Per germline, CDR1 SGHVS and CDR2 FNYEAQ. The DNA for the CDR3 is TGTGCCAGCAGCACCGGGACTAGGCCAGATACGCAGTATTTT. This gives the protein CASSTGTRPDTQYF.

The rearrangement joins TRBV2 to TRBJ2-3, with TRBD2 identical over 11 bases. The CDR3 length is 16 residues. The V and J ends lost 2 bases and 5 bases, in that order; junction bases with no gene match: 6. Germline assignment: CDR1 SNHLY and CDR2 FYNNEI. The CDR3 bases are TGTGCCAGCAGTGAATCTCTAGCGGGAGGTGGAGATACGCAGTATTTT. Translated: CASSESLAGGGDTQYF.